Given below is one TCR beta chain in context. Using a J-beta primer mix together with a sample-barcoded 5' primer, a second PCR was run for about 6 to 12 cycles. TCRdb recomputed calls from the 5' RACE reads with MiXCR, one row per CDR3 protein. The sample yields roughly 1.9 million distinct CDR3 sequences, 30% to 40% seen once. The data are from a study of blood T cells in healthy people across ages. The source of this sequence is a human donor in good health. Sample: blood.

The CDR3 DNA follows: TGCAGTGCTAGGGGAGGTAGCGGGTCCCAAAAGGATGAGCAGTTCTTC. It translates to CSARGGSGSQKDEQFF. This chain connects TRBV20-1 to TRBJ2-1, with TRBD2 identical over 7 bases. The germline V gene encodes CDR1 DFQATT and CDR2 SNEGSKA (reference sequence). Trimming removed 3 bases from V and 8 bases from J; junction bases left unmatched: 16. The CDR3 runs to 16 residues.